One sample yielded the 11 T cell receptor beta chains listed below, sequenced in a study of cytomegalovirus exposure and HLA in healthy donors. Both 60 Vbeta primers and 13 Jbeta primers went into the PCR. The repertoire was sequenced with immunoSEQ multiplex PCR; TCRdb's copy has only in-frame clones and lacks some. The table includes fewer than 150,000 clones, around 80% detected once. The sequenced sample consisted of PBMCs. The receptors shown here come from a man aged 35 to 55 in good health and CMV-seropositive.

The chain combines TRBV4-2 with TRBJ2-3, with a possible D match to TRBD2 (5 bases). This CDR3 has 15 residues. V dropped 0 bases and J dropped 4 bases, with 11 bases sitting between them. Germline V lookup: CDR1 LGHNA, CDR2 YNFKEQ. The CDR3 nucleotides are TGTGCCAGCAGCCAAGATCCAGGTAGCGCAGATACGCAGTATTTT. It yields the protein CASSQDPGSADTQYF.

The CDR3 spells CASSPGLAGYNEQFF. The DNA of the CDR3 is TGTGCCAGCAGCCCTGGACTAGCGGGGTACAATGAGCAGTTCTTC. The J gene is TRBJ2-1, the V gene TRBV7-2; TRBD2 aligns across 12 bases. This CDR3 has 15 residues. Germline CDR1 SGHTA, CDR2 FQGNSA. V lost 5 bases to trimming and J lost 4 bases; unmatched junction nucleotides: 3.

The chain joins TRBV2 to TRBJ1-2, with unresolved D. The CDR3 sequence is 13 residues long. Germline CDR1 SNHLY, CDR2 FYNNEI. V lost 7 bases to trimming and J lost 0 bases, with 9 bases between them. DNA of the CDR3: TGTGCCAGCAACGGGGTCCCTAACTATGGCTACACCTTC. It encodes CASNGVPNYGYTF.

The V gene is TRBV4-2, the J gene TRBJ2-2; perhaps TRBD2 as D (5 bases). V shed 1 base and J shed 7 bases, with 10 bases lying between them. In germline, CDR1 is LGHNA, CDR2 YNFKEQ. This CDR3 comprises 14 residues. The DNA for the CDR3 is TGTGCCAGCAGCCAAGTGAGGGCCGGCGGGGAGCTGTTTTTT. This sequence encodes CASSQVRAGGELFF.

The genes are TRBV18 and TRBJ1-3, with a tentative D call TRBD1 (5 bases). CDR1 and CDR2 from the germline V gene are KGHSH and LQKENI. The CDR3 totals 17 residues. The V gene lost 3 bases and the J gene lost 0 bases, with 15 bases spanning the gap. CDR3 amino acids: CASSPGGSENSGNTIYF. The CDR3 nucleotides read TGTGCCAGCTCACCGGGGGGGTCCGAAAACTCTGGAAACACCATATATTTT.

The genes are TRBV19 and TRBJ2-7; 11 bases map to TRBD2. Per the germline V gene, CDR1 is LNHDA and CDR2 is SQIVND (reference sequence). The CDR3 totals 14 residues. V trimming: 5 bases; J trimming: 2 bases; junction bases outside the gene matches: 2. DNA of the CDR3: TGTGCCAGTAGTGCACTAGCGGGGGCCTACGAGCAGTACTTC. Translated: CASSALAGAYEQYF.

This clone was seen a single time. The genes are TRBV9 and TRBJ2-1, with TRBD2 matching over 12 bases. V shed 4 bases, J shed 2 bases, and the junction held 13 bases outside the gene matches. In germline, CDR1 is SGDLS, CDR2 YYNGEE. CDR3 length: 19 amino acids. The CDR3 coding sequence is TGTGCCAGCAGCCCTGCGACGCTAGCGGGAGGGCGCCCCTACAATGAGCAGTTCTTC. Its translation: CASSPATLAGGRPYNEQFF.

The chain has TRBV7-2 and TRBJ2-1, with 8 bases fitting TRBD2. CDR1 is SGHTA, CDR2 FQGNSA, per germline. V shed 6 bases and J 8 bases; nucleotides not matched to a gene: 6. The CDR3 extends over 13 amino acids. DNA of the CDR3: TGTGCCAGCAGTGGACTAGCTGGGGATGAGCAGTTCTTC. This gives the protein CASSGLAGDEQFF.

The CDR3 sequence is CASSYFNQGSGNTIYF. In nucleotides, the CDR3 is TGTGCCAGCAGTTACTTTAACCAGGGATCTGGAAACACCATATATTTT. The chain uses TRBV6-6 and TRBJ1-3; possibly TRBD1 for D (5 bases). This CDR3 spans 16 amino acids. The ends were cut back, 1 base at V and 1 base at J, with 11 bases in the middle. Germline V CDR1 and CDR2: MNHNY, SVGAGI (reference sequence).

V usage is TRBV5-1 and J usage is TRBJ2-2, with D tentatively TRBD1 (5 bases). The CDR3 runs to 16 residues. Germline lookup yields CDR1 SGHRS and CDR2 YFSETQ. The V end lost 0 bases, the J end lost 2 bases, and 11 bases lay between the germline ends. CDR3 DNA sequence: TGCGCCAGCAGCTTGGAGTGGACACTTAACACCGGGGAGCTGTTTTTT. Translated, it gives CASSLEWTLNTGELFF.

The DNA for the CDR3 is TGTGCCAGCAGCTTGGGCTTTGCGGCAGAGACCCAGTACTTC. Translation gives CASSLGFAAETQYF. The chain has TRBV5-4 and TRBJ2-5, with D unresolved. V was cut by 0 bases and J by 4 bases, with 10 bases left in between. CDR3 size: 14 residues. Germline V CDR1 and CDR2: SGHNT, YYREEE (reference sequence). The full variable domain, with the rest looked up from reference TRBV5-4 and TRBJ2-5, is ETGVTQSPTHLIKTRGQQVTLRCSSQSGHNTVSWYQQALGQGPQFIFQYYREEENGRGNFPPRFSGLQFPNYSSELNVNALELDDSALYLCASSLGFAAETQYFGPGTRLLVL.